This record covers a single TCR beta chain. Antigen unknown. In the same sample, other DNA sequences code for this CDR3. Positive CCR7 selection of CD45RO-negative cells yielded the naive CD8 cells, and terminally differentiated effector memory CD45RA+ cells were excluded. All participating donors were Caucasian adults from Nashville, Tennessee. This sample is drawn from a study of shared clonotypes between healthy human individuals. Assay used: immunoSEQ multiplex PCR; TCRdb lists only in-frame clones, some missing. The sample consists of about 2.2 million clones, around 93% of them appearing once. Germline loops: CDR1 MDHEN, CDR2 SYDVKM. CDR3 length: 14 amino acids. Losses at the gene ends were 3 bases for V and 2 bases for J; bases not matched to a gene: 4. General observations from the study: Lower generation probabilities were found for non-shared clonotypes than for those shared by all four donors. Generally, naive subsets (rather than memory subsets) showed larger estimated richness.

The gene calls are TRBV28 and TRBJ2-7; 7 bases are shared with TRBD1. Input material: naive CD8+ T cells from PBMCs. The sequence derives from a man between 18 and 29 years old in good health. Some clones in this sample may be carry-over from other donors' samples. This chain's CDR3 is CASSLGQGAYEQYF. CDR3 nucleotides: TGTGCCAGCAGTTTGGGGCAGGGGGCCTACGAGCAGTACTTC.